A single T cell receptor beta chain is shown here with its context. The V and J ends lost 1 base and 6 bases respectively, with 16 bases between them. Germline CDR1 reads LNHDA; CDR2 reads SQIVND (reference sequence). This CDR3 region has 17 residues. The data originate from a study of blood T cell repertoires in COVID-19. For the study at large: Samples came from the United States, Italy and Spain, spanning acute and convalescent COVID-19.

Profiled with immunoSEQ multiplex PCR; TCRdb holds only in-frame clones, not every one. The sample contains 60,000 to 75,000 clones, 75% to 90% of which appear only once. The TCR sequence derives from a man under 40 with acute or convalescent COVID-19. The chain combines TRBV19 with TRBJ1-6, with D possibly TRBD1 on 6 matching bases. Sequencing used peripheral blood. CDR3 nucleotides: TGTGCCAGTAGTATAGCCCCCAGGGGCCGACCTAATTCACCCCTCCACTTT. This translates into CASSIAPRGRPNSPLHF.